The 17 T cell receptor beta chains in this list originate from one sample, sequenced in a study of T cell clonality in common variable immunodeficiency. Clones were read by immunoSEQ multiplex PCR, and TCRdb kept only the in-frame ones, dropping some. The sample presents tens of thousands of clones, none singletons. The sample was peripheral blood mononuclear cells. Source of these receptors: a person aged 18-70 years in good health.

This clone was recorded many times. The DNA ends 3 residues before the CDR3 does, and the rest of the CDR3 is filled in from the germline J gene. V and J are TRBV11-2 and TRBJ2-5; 7 bases agree with TRBD1. V shed 3 bases and J 2 bases; nucleotides not matched to a gene: 3. CDR3 length equals 14 residues. Germline values: CDR1 SGHAT, CDR2 FQNNGV. The CDR3 DNA, read in part, is TGTGCCAGCAGCTTCTCGACAGGGCAAGAGACC. It specifies CASSFSTGQET. The full CDR3 protein reads CASSFSTGQETQYF.

Many counts were recorded for this clone. From the germline J gene comes the end of the CDR3, since the read stops 3 residues before it. V is TRBV20-1 and J is TRBJ1-2; no clear D gene. The CDR3 has 11 residues. Germline-derived CDR1 and CDR2 are DFQATT and SNEGSKA (reference sequence). The CDR3 DNA, read in part, is TGCAGTGCTAGCCACGGGGTCGGC. Encoded protein: CSASHGVG. In full, the CDR3 reads CSASHGVGYTF.

This clone has just a few counts. Sequencing ends 3 residues short of the CDR3 end; the germline J gene provides the rest. The rearrangement joins TRBV20-1 to TRBJ1-2, with a weak D call TRBD1 (5 bases). Germline V lookup: CDR1 DFQATT, CDR2 SNEGSKA (reference sequence). CDR3 length equals 14 residues. The sequenced part of the CDR3 DNA is TGCAGTGCCCCCAACCGGGAGGGGAAAGAGACC. This translates into CSAPNREGKET. Given in full, the CDR3 is CSAPNREGKETYTF.

In the case of this clone: One end of the junction is discordant with germline, which a read error may explain. The read halts 3 residues ahead of the CDR3 end, with the missing end drawn from the germline J gene. The chain is built from TRBV7-7 and TRBJ2-2; tentative D call: TRBD1 (5 bases). Germline-derived CDR1 and CDR2 are SSHAT and FNYEAQ (reference sequence). The CDR3 has 12 residues. CDR3 residues: CASIQGSEKLFF. The CDR3 DNA, read in part, is TGTGCTAGCATTCAGGGAAGCGAAAAG. The full variable domain, its missing parts supplied by reference TRBV7-7 and TRBJ2-2, is GAGVSQSPRYKVTKRGQDVTLRCDPISSHATLYWYQQALGQGPEFLTYFNYEAQPDKSGLPSDRFSAERPEGSISTLTIQRTEQRDSAMYRCASIQGSEKLFFGEGSRLTVL.

This clone has ten or more counts. CDR3 sequence: CASSIRRDTEAFF. The sequenced CDR3 bases are TGTGCCAGTAGTATACGCAGGGACACTGAA. This chain links TRBV19 with TRBJ1-1, with D perhaps TRBD1 (5 bases). The CDR3 end is not reached by the read, which stops 3 residues before it; the germline J gene fills it in. CDR3 size: 13 residues. The germline V and J ends were trimmed by 2 bases and 3 bases, with 7 bases remaining between them. CDR1 is LNHDA and CDR2 is SQIVND in the germline V gene (reference sequence).

This clone has a count of ten or more. The missing CDR3 end, 3 residues past where the read stops, is filled in from the germline J gene. The chain combines TRBV5-6 with TRBJ2-7; 7 positions match TRBD1. V lost 3 bases and J lost 5; bases outside the gene matches: 5. Germline V gene sequence: CDR1 SGHDT, CDR2 YYEEEE. The CDR3 sequence is 13 residues long. CDR3 loop: CASSSGTVNEQYF. Partial CDR3 DNA: TGTGCCAGCAGCTCAGGGACAGTAAACGAG.

Many counts were recorded for this clone. The read ends 3 residues before the CDR3 terminus; that terminus is restored from the germline J gene. The chain links TRBV13 to TRBJ1-2, with TRBD1 identical over 7 bases. This CDR3 is 13 amino acids long. The germline V gene encodes CDR1 PRHDT and CDR2 FYEKMQ (reference sequence). V gave up 5 bases and J gave up 3 bases; unmatched junction bases: 3. CDR3 sequence reads: CASSVGQHYGYTF. CDR3 DNA (partial): TGTGCCAGCAGCGTGGGACAGCACTATGGC.

As concerns this clone: The read gets to within 3 residues of the CDR3 end, and the germline J gene fills in the rest. This chain joins TRBV18 and TRBJ1-4; D might be TRBD1 (6 bases). CDR3 length equals 17 residues. Germline CDR1 reads KGHSH; CDR2 reads LQKENI. CDR3 in amino acids: CASSPNHGRGGPSPLFF. The sequenced CDR3 bases are TGTGCCAGCTCACCAAACCACGGTAGGGGGGGGCCTTCACCA.

This clone showed up many times. With the read ending 3 residues before the CDR3 end, the germline J gene is used to fill in that end. This chain connects TRBV7-2 to TRBJ2-3; 7 nucleotides line up with TRBD2. V lost 0 bases to trimming and J lost 6 bases; unmatched junction nucleotides: 15. CDR3 length: 18 amino acids. Germline assignment: CDR1 SGHTA and CDR2 FQGNSA. The sequenced part of the CDR3 DNA is TGTGCCAGCAGCTTAGCTCCCTCGGCGGTGACGCGGGGGGATACG. Encoded protein: CASSLAPSAVTRGDT. The CDR3 in full is CASSLAPSAVTRGDTQYF. Full variable domain (remainder filled in from reference TRBV7-2 and TRBJ2-3): GAGVSQSPSNKVTEKGKDVELRCDPISGHTALYWYRQSLGQGLEFLIYFQGNSAPDKSGLPSDRFSAERTGGSVSTLTIQRTQQEDSAVYLCASSLAPSAVTRGDTQYFGPGTRLTVL.

This clone was seen at least ten times. The covered CDR3 bases are TGCAGCGCGGGAACAGGGGGCTCATCGAACACTGAA. It translates to CSAGTGGSSNTE. In full, the CDR3 reads CSAGTGGSSNTEAFF. This chain joins TRBV29-1 and TRBJ1-1; 9 nucleotides line up with TRBD1. The read comes to an end 3 residues before the CDR3 does, leaving the germline J gene to fill in the end. Germline values: CDR1 SQVTM, CDR2 ANQGSEA. The CDR3 runs to 15 residues. The trim removed 7 bases at V and 1 base at J, leaving 10 bases unmatched.

The table lists this clone with many counts. The read comes to an end 3 residues before the CDR3 does, leaving the germline J gene to fill in the end. The rearrangement links TRBV10-1 to TRBJ2-3, with D possibly matching TRBD1 (6 bases). The CDR3 spans 14 residues. Trimming shortened V by 0 bases and J by 7 bases, and 11 bases separated the two germline ends. Germline V gene lookup returns CDR1 WNHNN and CDR2 SYGVQD (reference sequence). The CDR3 sequence is CASSESQGWNTQYF. Partial CDR3 DNA: TGCGCCAGCAGTGAGTCGCAGGGGTGGAATACG.

This clone has only a few counts. The read terminates 3 residues ahead of where the CDR3 ends, so the germline J gene completes it. The chain combines TRBV10-3 with TRBJ2-5; 13 bases map to TRBD2. The CDR3 loop spans 14 amino acids. V dropped 10 bases and J dropped 4; count of bases not matched to a gene: 6. Per the germline V gene, CDR1 is ENHRY and CDR2 is SYGVKD. Partial CDR3 DNA: TGTGCCACCCGGACTAGCGGGGGCGGAGAGACC. Translating it yields CATRTSGGGET. The whole CDR3 region reads CATRTSGGGETQYF.

This clone was counted ten times or more. The read ends 3 residues shy of where the CDR3 ends; the end is completed using the germline J gene. This rearrangement joins TRBV7-2 to TRBJ2-3, with D hard to call. Germline V gene lookup returns CDR1 SGHTA and CDR2 FQGNSA. The CDR3 contains 13 residues. Trimming removed 5 bases at V and 7 bases at J, with 13 bases between. The CDR3 reads CASSANNLNTQYF. CDR3 DNA, as far as it was read: TGTGCCAGCAGCGCGAATAACTTAAATACG.

This clone occurred many times. The CDR3 is cut off 3 residues early in the read; its end comes from the germline J gene. The V and J genes are TRBV4-2 and TRBJ1-2, with TRBD1 as a possible D gene (6 bases). The germline gives CDR1 LGHNA, CDR2 YNFKEQ. The CDR3 consists of 13 residues. Trimming cost V 3 bases and J 6 bases, with 11 bases left between them. Incomplete CDR3 DNA: TGTGCCAGCAGCCACGGGGGGCTAGATGGC. Translated, it gives CASSHGGLDG. The full CDR3 reads CASSHGGLDGYTF.

This clone showed up many times. The covered CDR3 bases are TGCAGCGTTGGGGGCCTAGGAGCCTACGAG. This gives the protein CSVGGLGAYE. The whole CDR3 protein reads CSVGGLGAYEQYF. The J gene is TRBJ2-7, the V gene TRBV29-1; the D gene is possibly TRBD1 (5 bases). With the read ending 3 residues before the CDR3 end, the germline J gene is used to fill in that end. Germline CDR1 reads SQVTM; CDR2 reads ANQGSEA. V shed 4 bases and J shed 2 bases, with 12 bases lying between them. The CDR3 runs 13 residues.

This clone was seen many times. The read comes to an end 3 residues before the CDR3 does, leaving the germline J gene to fill in the end. The rearrangement uses TRBV12-3 or TRBV12-4 and TRBJ1-4; D is perhaps TRBD1 (5 bases). CDR3 length: 13 residues. V gave up 3 bases and J gave up 9 bases, with 11 bases separating them. The CDR3: CASSFGGRKKLFF. CDR3 DNA, as far as it was read: TGTGCCAGCAGTTTCGGGGGGAGGAAAAAA.

This clone appeared many times. The CDR3 is cut off 3 residues early in the read; its end comes from the germline J gene. The rearrangement links TRBV11-2 to TRBJ2-3; no clear D gene. Trimming removed 2 bases from V and 2 bases from J, with 5 bases in between. The CDR3 length is 13 residues. In germline, CDR1 is SGHAT, CDR2 FQNNGV. The CDR3 loop reads CASSLLLTDTQYF. The sequenced part of the CDR3 DNA is TGTGCCAGCAGCTTACTTCTCACAGATACG.